The rows below give T cell receptor beta chains drawn from one sample of a study of blood T cell repertoires in COVID-19. Clones were sequenced by immunoSEQ multiplex PCR, and TCRdb holds only the in-frame ones, with some missing. The sample lists more than 140,000 clones, 84% occurring once. Sequenced sample: peripheral blood. These receptors were obtained from a woman aged 45-60 years in a cohort sampled during active or convalescent COVID-19. Each CDR3 is given with its conserved first and last residue. A D gene is named only where the DNA matches it firmly. Size tells how often a clone was seen (once, few, many) or the class of an expanded clone, and some rows leave it out.

D: TRBD2
V: TRBV5-1
size: .
J: TRBJ2-2
DNA: TGCGCCAGCAGCCCGAGCGGGGGGAACACCGGGGAGCTGTTTTTT
CDR3: CASSPSGGNTGELFF

D: .
V: TRBV7-9
size: .
J: TRBJ1-4
DNA: TGTGCCAGCAGAGACTCAATAACTAATGAAAAACTGTTTTTT
CDR3: CASRDSITNEKLFF

D: .
V: TRBV5-1
size: few
J: TRBJ1-2
DNA: TGCGCCAGCAGCTCCGGACAGCTTAACTATGGCTACACCTTC
CDR3: CASSSGQLNYGYTF

D: .
V: TRBV19
size: .
J: TRBJ1-4
DNA: TGTGCCAGTAGTATTGGGGAGAATATGAAAAAACTGTTTTTT
CDR3: CASSIGENMKKLFF

D: TRBD1
V: TRBV5-1
size: .
J: TRBJ2-6
DNA: TGCGCCAGCAGACCGAGACAGGGGTCTTCGGGGGCCAACGTCCTGACTTTC
CDR3: CASRPRQGSSGANVLTF

D: .
V: TRBV29-1
size: once
J: TRBJ2-3
DNA: TGCAGCGTTGAGCCCGGTCTGTCGTATTTT
CDR3: CSVEPGLSYF

D: .
V: TRBV20-1
size: once
J: TRBJ1-5
DNA: TGCAGTGCTAGTTCAGTAGGGGGGGGTCAGCCCCAGCATTTT
CDR3: CSASSVGGGQPQHF

D: TRBD1
V: TRBV19
size: .
J: TRBJ1-2
DNA: TGTGCCAGTAGTAAGGACAGGGCCCTCGGGTATGGCTACACCTTC
CDR3: CASSKDRALGYGYTF

D: .
V: TRBV2
size: .
J: TRBJ1-2
DNA: TGTGCCAGCATTCAAGCCGGGTATGGCTACACCTTC
CDR3: CASIQAGYGYTF

D: TRBD1
V: TRBV5-5
size: once
J: TRBJ2-1
DNA: TGTGCCAGCAGCTTGGCCGGACAGGAACCCTACAATGAGCAGTTCTTC
CDR3: CASSLAGQEPYNEQFF

D: TRBD1
V: TRBV6-6
size: once
J: TRBJ1-4
DNA: TGTGCCAGCAGTTTCGGAGGGGGCGCTAATGAAAAACTGTTTTTT
CDR3: CASSFGGGANEKLFF

D: .
V: TRBV5-6
size: .
J: TRBJ1-6
DNA: TGTGCCAGCAGCTTGGGTGTAGCGGGTATCAATAATTCACCCCTCCACTTT
CDR3: CASSLGVAGINNSPLHF

D: TRBD1
V: TRBV30
size: .
J: TRBJ1-6
DNA: TGTGCCTGGAGTCTCCGGGGGGGCAGGGGGGATTCACCCCTCCACTTT
CDR3: CAWSLRGGRGDSPLHF

D: .
V: TRBV7-9
size: .
J: TRBJ2-1
DNA: TGTGCCAGCAGCTTCCCCTACGCCTCCTCCTACAATGAGCAGTTCTTC
CDR3: CASSFPYASSYNEQFF

D: TRBD1
V: TRBV11-2
size: .
J: TRBJ2-4
DNA: TGTGCCAGCAGCCCACAGGGGTACATTCAGTACTTC
CDR3: CASSPQGYIQYF

D: TRBD2
V: TRBV6-2/TRBV6-3
size: .
J: TRBJ2-3
DNA: TGTGCCAGCAGTTCTAGACTAGCGGGGGATCGCACAGATACGCAGTATTTT
CDR3: CASSSRLAGDRTDTQYF

D: .
V: TRBV7-9
size: .
J: TRBJ2-7
DNA: TGTGCCAGCAGCTTACCTCCCTTTTCCTACGAGCAGTACTTC
CDR3: CASSLPPFSYEQYF

D: TRBD1
V: TRBV2
size: .
J: TRBJ1-1
DNA: TGTGCCAGCAGGGGGGACAGCCTGAACACTGAAGCTTTCTTT
CDR3: CASRGDSLNTEAFF

D: .
V: TRBV5-1
size: .
J: TRBJ1-1
DNA: TGCGCCAGCAGCTTGTCTCCGGGGTTGAACACTGAAGCTTTCTTT
CDR3: CASSLSPGLNTEAFF

D: TRBD2
V: TRBV7-2
size: .
J: TRBJ2-5
DNA: TGTGCCAGCATGGTCAGGGAGGGGACCCAGTACTTC
CDR3: CASMVREGTQYF

D: .
V: TRBV19
size: few
J: TRBJ1-1
DNA: TGTGCCAGTAGTTTATATGGGACAATGAACACTGAAGCTTTCTTT
CDR3: CASSLYGTMNTEAFF

D: .
V: TRBV4-1
size: .
J: TRBJ1-6
DNA: TGCGCCAGCAGCCAAGACGGGTCACCCCTCCACTTT
CDR3: CASSQDGSPLHF

D: TRBD1
V: TRBV19
size: .
J: TRBJ2-3
DNA: TGTGCCAGTAGTAAAGGACAGGGGGCAGATACGCAGTATTTT
CDR3: CASSKGQGADTQYF

D: .
V: TRBV4-1
size: .
J: TRBJ1-5
DNA: TGCGCCAGCAGCCAAGGGTCGGGGTATAGCAATCAGCCCCAGCATTTT
CDR3: CASSQGSGYSNQPQHF

D: .
V: TRBV6-2/TRBV6-3
size: .
J: TRBJ1-5
DNA: TGTGCCAGCAGTCAGCTGGTCGGGGCAGGGGCTCAGCCCCAGCATTTT
CDR3: CASSQLVGAGAQPQHF

D: .
V: TRBV2
size: .
J: TRBJ2-2
DNA: TGTGCCAGCAGTGTCCCAGCGAACACCGGGGAGCTGTTTTTT
CDR3: CASSVPANTGELFF

D: TRBD1
V: TRBV24-1
size: .
J: TRBJ1-1
DNA: TGTGCCACCAGTGATTCGGGACAGGTGAGAAATGCTTTCTTT
CDR3: CATSDSGQVRNAFF

D: .
V: TRBV9
size: .
J: TRBJ2-6
DNA: TGTGCCAGCAGCAAACAGGCTGTGGGGTCTGGGGCCAACGTCCTGACTTTC
CDR3: CASSKQAVGSGANVLTF

D: TRBD2
V: TRBV4-1
size: .
J: TRBJ2-2
DNA: TGCGCCAGCAGCCAAGCACCCACAGGAGCGGGGGGGCTTTCCGGGGAGCTGTTTTTT
CDR3: CASSQAPTGAGGLSGELFF

D: TRBD1
V: TRBV18
size: .
J: TRBJ1-1
DNA: TGTGCCAGCTCACCACCCTACAGGGGGTCCGAAGCTTTCTTT
CDR3: CASSPPYRGSEAFF

D: TRBD2
V: TRBV6-5
size: .
J: TRBJ2-1
DNA: TGTGCCAGCACCCAACGGGACTACCCTAACAATGAGCAGTTCTTC
CDR3: CASTQRDYPNNEQFF

D: .
V: TRBV18
size: once
J: TRBJ2-3
DNA: TGTGCCAGCTCACCACGAGGGAGTGTAGATACGCAGTATTTT
CDR3: CASSPRGSVDTQYF

D: .
V: TRBV18
size: .
J: TRBJ2-7
DNA: TGTGCCAGCTCACTGGGTGGAGGGGGCCCCTACGAGCAGTACTTC
CDR3: CASSLGGGGPYEQYF

D: .
V: TRBV3-1/TRBV3-2
size: .
J: TRBJ2-7
DNA: TGTGCCAGCAGCCAAGATCTGGCACAGGATATCTCCTACGAGCAGTACTTC
CDR3: CASSQDLAQDISYEQYF

D: .
V: TRBV19
size: .
J: TRBJ2-2
DNA: TGTGCCAGTATGTCGGATCGGGGGGCGGGCACCGGGGAGCTGTTTTTT
CDR3: CASMSDRGAGTGELFF

D: .
V: TRBV7-9
size: .
J: TRBJ2-3
DNA: TGTGCCAGCAGCTTATTGGGGGGGCAATCAGATACGCAGTATTTT
CDR3: CASSLLGGQSDTQYF

D: .
V: TRBV7-3
size: few
J: TRBJ2-5
DNA: TGTGCCAGCAGCTTAACGGGGACTGAGACCCAGTACTTC
CDR3: CASSLTGTETQYF

D: .
V: TRBV25-1
size: .
J: TRBJ2-3
DNA: TGTGCCAGCAGTGGGAGCGGAAGTTTAAAGAGGGATACGCAGTATTTT
CDR3: CASSGSGSLKRDTQYF

D: TRBD2
V: TRBV3-1/TRBV3-2
size: .
J: TRBJ2-5
DNA: TGTGCCAGCAGCCAAGATCAACCGGGGGGGCCGGAGACCCAGTACTTC
CDR3: CASSQDQPGGPETQYF

D: TRBD1
V: TRBV2
size: once
J: TRBJ1-6
DNA: TGTGCCAGCAGTGGTAACAGGGGTTCTTATTCACCCCTCCACTTT
CDR3: CASSGNRGSYSPLHF

D: TRBD1
V: TRBV4-1
size: .
J: TRBJ1-5
DNA: TGCGCCAGCAGCCAAGAGGGACAGGCGGGGCAGCCCCAGCATTTT
CDR3: CASSQEGQAGQPQHF